A selection of T cell receptor beta chains follows, all from one sample in a study of blood T cells in healthy people across ages. TCRdb called the 5' RACE reads again in MiXCR, with one record for every CDR3 protein. This sample carries some 1.5 million distinct CDR3 sequences, 28% of them seen once, and the ten largest clones take 7.7%. What was sequenced was blood. The receptors here all came from a woman aged 30 to 39 in good health. Both conserved end residues are part of each CDR3. The order of the fields is clone size, J gene, D gene, V gene, CDR3 protein, CDR3 DNA. The D gene is left open where the match is weak. The size field is filled for only some rows; it gives once, few, many or a size class.

size: many; J: TRBJ2-7; D: .; V: TRBV4-1; CDR3: CASSQVKGHYEQYF; DNA: TGCGCCAGCAGCCAAGTAAAGGGCCACTACGAGCAGTACTTC
size: many; J: TRBJ2-7; D: TRBD2; V: TRBV29-1; CDR3: CSVKRGTYEQYF; DNA: TGCAGCGTAAAGCGGGGGACCTACGAGCAGTACTTC
size: many; J: TRBJ1-2; D: .; V: TRBV5-1; CDR3: CASSLEREVGGYTF; DNA: TGCGCCAGCAGCTTGGAGAGGGAGGTCGGTGGCTACACCTTC
size: once; J: TRBJ2-1; D: .; V: TRBV9; CDR3: CASSVGFRGTYNEQFF; DNA: TGTGCCAGCAGCGTAGGCTTCCGGGGGACCTACAATGAGCAGTTCTTC
size: .; J: TRBJ1-5; D: TRBD1; V: TRBV6-2/TRBV6-3; CDR3: CASREQGESQPQHF; DNA: TGTGCCAGCAGGGAACAGGGGGAAAGTCAGCCCCAGCATTTT
size: .; J: TRBJ2-3; D: .; V: TRBV9; CDR3: CASSVSGLRDTQYF; DNA: TGTGCCAGCAGCGTATCGGGGTTGAGAGATACGCAGTATTTT
size: few; J: TRBJ2-7; D: TRBD2; V: TRBV7-2; CDR3: CASSGRASGKYEQYF; DNA: TGTGCCAGCAGCGGGCGGGCTAGCGGGAAATACGAGCAGTACTTC
size: .; J: TRBJ2-3; D: TRBD2; V: TRBV5-1; CDR3: CASSAGLAADTDTQYF; DNA: TGCGCCAGCAGCGCGGGACTAGCCGCAGACACAGATACGCAGTATTTT
size: few; J: TRBJ2-1; D: TRBD2; V: TRBV5-4; CDR3: CASSPPGGAGDNEQFF; DNA: TGTGCCAGCAGCCCACCCGGGGGAGCGGGAGACAATGAGCAGTTCTTC
size: .; J: TRBJ2-2; D: .; V: TRBV12-3/TRBV12-4; CDR3: CASSFGGPTGELFF; DNA: TGTGCCAGCAGTTTCGGGGGGCCCACCGGGGAGCTGTTTTTT
size: .; J: TRBJ1-4; D: TRBD1; V: TRBV27; CDR3: CASSPYRGRNEKLFF; DNA: TGTGCCAGCAGTCCATACAGGGGGCGCAATGAAAAACTGTTTTTT
size: .; J: TRBJ2-1; D: .; V: TRBV6-6; CDR3: CASTESPVSLRNEQFF; DNA: TGTGCCAGCACCGAGAGCCCCGTATCGCTTCGGAATGAGCAGTTCTTC
size: .; J: TRBJ1-4; D: .; V: TRBV6-5; CDR3: CASSYDGGQSTTNEKLFF; DNA: TGTGCCAGCAGTTATGATGGGGGACAAAGTACAACTAATGAAAAACTGTTTTTT
size: .; J: TRBJ2-1; D: TRBD2; V: TRBV9; CDR3: CASGEPLAGVGTEQFF; DNA: TGTGCCAGCGGCGAACCACTAGCGGGAGTTGGTACTGAGCAGTTCTTC
size: .; J: TRBJ2-3; D: .; V: TRBV14; CDR3: CASSQVGRSTSTDTQYF; DNA: TGTGCCAGCAGCCAAGTAGGAAGATCAACTAGCACAGATACGCAGTATTTT
size: .; J: TRBJ1-2; D: TRBD1; V: TRBV6-6; CDR3: CASSQSDRGLLYGYTF; DNA: TGTGCCAGCAGTCAGTCGGACAGGGGGCTTTTATATGGCTACACCTTC
size: few; J: TRBJ2-1; D: TRBD1; V: TRBV20-1; CDR3: CSAEHSGGYYNEQFF; DNA: TGCAGTGCTGAACACTCAGGGGGCTACTACAATGAGCAGTTCTTC
size: few; J: TRBJ2-1; D: .; V: TRBV24-1; CDR3: CATSDRRGGLNEQFF; DNA: TGTGCCACCAGTGACCGGAGGGGGGGCCTTAATGAGCAGTTCTTC
size: few; J: TRBJ2-3; D: TRBD2; V: TRBV3-1; CDR3: CASSRTSGGDTQYF; DNA: TGTGCCAGCAGTCGGACTAGCGGGGGGGATACGCAGTATTTT
size: .; J: TRBJ2-3; D: .; V: TRBV5-1; CDR3: CASSEALSTDTQYF; DNA: TGTGCCAGCAGTGAGGCACTTAGCACAGATACGCAGTATTTT
size: few; J: TRBJ1-2; D: TRBD1; V: TRBV5-1; CDR3: CASSTAGGAGYTF; DNA: TGCGCCAGCAGCACCGCAGGGGGCGCGGGCTACACCTTC
size: once; J: TRBJ1-4; D: .; V: TRBV28; CDR3: CVSSLQGEKLFF; DNA: TGTGTCAGTTCCTTGCAAGGGGAAAAACTGTTTTTT
size: few; J: TRBJ1-5; D: TRBD1; V: TRBV6-1; CDR3: CASSEQQGAGNQPQHF; DNA: TGTGCCAGCAGTGAGCAACAGGGGGCGGGCAATCAGCCCCAGCATTTT
size: many; J: TRBJ2-5; D: .; V: TRBV28; CDR3: CASSALAKETQYF; DNA: TGTGCCAGCAGTGCGCTAGCGAAAGAGACCCAGTACTTC
size: few; J: TRBJ1-4; D: TRBD1; V: TRBV11-2; CDR3: CASSFGTGPNEKLFF; DNA: TGTGCCAGCAGCTTCGGGACAGGGCCTAATGAAAAACTGTTTTTT
size: .; J: TRBJ2-7; D: .; V: TRBV20-1; CDR3: CSASRDSSYNEQYF; DNA: TGCAGTGCTAGCCGGGACTCATCCTACAATGAGCAGTACTTC
size: few; J: TRBJ2-1; D: .; V: TRBV7-2; CDR3: CASSSPGGGQFF; DNA: TGTGCCAGCAGCTCGCCTGGGGGTGGGCAGTTCTTC
size: many; J: TRBJ2-4; D: .; V: TRBV6-6; CDR3: CASSNGRTGLAKNIQYF; DNA: TGTGCCAGCAGCAACGGAAGGACCGGGCTAGCCAAAAACATTCAGTACTTC
size: .; J: TRBJ2-1; D: .; V: TRBV9; CDR3: CASSAEDEQFF; DNA: TGTGCCAGCAGCGCAGAGGATGAGCAGTTCTTC
size: .; J: TRBJ2-1; D: TRBD2; V: TRBV27; CDR3: CAGSLEGDRLAGRSYNEQFF; DNA: TGTGCCGGCAGTTTAGAGGGGGATCGACTAGCGGGCCGCTCCTACAATGAGCAGTTCTTC
size: few; J: TRBJ1-2; D: .; V: TRBV7-9; CDR3: CASSLGRLYGYTF; DNA: TGTGCCAGCAGCTTAGGACGGCTCTATGGCTACACCTTC
size: few; J: TRBJ2-7; D: TRBD1; V: TRBV7-2; CDR3: CASGQDYEQYF; DNA: TGTGCCAGCGGACAGGATTACGAGCAGTACTTC
size: .; J: TRBJ2-7; D: .; V: TRBV20-1; CDR3: CSARDPGISYEQYF; DNA: TGCAGTGCTAGAGATCCGGGGATTTCCTACGAGCAGTACTTC
size: few; J: TRBJ1-5; D: TRBD1; V: TRBV24-1; CDR3: CATSLQGSQPQHF; DNA: TGTGCCACCAGTCTACAGGGGAGCCAGCCCCAGCATTTT
size: once; J: TRBJ2-3; D: TRBD2; V: TRBV5-1; CDR3: CASSTSGGPTVTDTQYF; DNA: TGCGCCAGTTCTACTAGCGGGGGGCCGACCGTTACAGATACGCAGTATTTT
size: .; J: TRBJ2-1; D: .; V: TRBV12-3/TRBV12-4; CDR3: CASSKLGSYNEQFF; DNA: TGTGCCAGCAGCAAGTTAGGGTCCTACAATGAGCAGTTCTTC
size: .; J: TRBJ2-7; D: .; V: TRBV27; CDR3: CASSLGQSYKQYF; DNA: TGTGCCAGCAGTTTGGGACAATCCTACAAGCAGTACTTC
size: .; J: TRBJ2-1; D: .; V: TRBV7-9; CDR3: CASSLRTQGSNEQFF; DNA: TGTGCCAGCAGCTTACGGACCCAGGGATCCAATGAGCAGTTCTTC
size: .; J: TRBJ2-7; D: TRBD1; V: TRBV29-1; CDR3: CSVLGTGTVEYF; DNA: TGCAGCGTTCTCGGGACAGGGACGGTGGAGTACTTC
size: few; J: TRBJ2-1; D: .; V: TRBV7-2; CDR3: CASSSDGRSYNEQFF; DNA: TGTGCCAGCAGCAGCGATGGGCGGTCTTACAATGAGCAGTTCTTC
size: many; J: TRBJ2-7; D: .; V: TRBV25-1; CDR3: CASSEGGPHEQYF; DNA: TGTGCCAGCTCTGAAGGGGGGCCACACGAGCAGTACTTC
size: .; J: TRBJ2-1; D: TRBD2; V: TRBV5-1; CDR3: CASSSRGSYIEQFF; DNA: TGCGCCAGCAGCTCGCGGGGGAGTTACATTGAGCAGTTCTTC
size: many; J: TRBJ2-4; D: .; V: TRBV12-3/TRBV12-4; CDR3: CASARGNIQYF; DNA: TGTGCCAGCGCGCGGGGTAACATTCAGTACTTC
size: once; J: TRBJ1-2; D: .; V: TRBV20-1; CDR3: CSVRGELTGTGYTF; DNA: TGCAGTGTTAGAGGGGAACTCACAGGGACTGGCTACACCTTC
size: .; J: TRBJ1-1; D: .; V: TRBV18; CDR3: CASSFQTAEAFF; DNA: TGTGCCAGCTCATTTCAGACGGCTGAAGCTTTCTTT
size: few; J: TRBJ1-4; D: .; V: TRBV28; CDR3: CAALGAATNEKLFF; DNA: TGTGCCGCCCTCGGGGCGGCAACTAATGAAAAACTGTTTTTT